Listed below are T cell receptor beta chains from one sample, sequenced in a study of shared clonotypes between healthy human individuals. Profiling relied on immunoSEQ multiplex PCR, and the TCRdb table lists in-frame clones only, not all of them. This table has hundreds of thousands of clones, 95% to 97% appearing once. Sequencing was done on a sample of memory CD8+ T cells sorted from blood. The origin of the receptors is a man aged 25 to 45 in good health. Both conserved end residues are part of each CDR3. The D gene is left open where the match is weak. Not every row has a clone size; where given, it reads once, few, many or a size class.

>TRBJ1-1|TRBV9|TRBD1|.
CASSPQGGRNTEAFF
TGTGCCAGCAGCCCGCAGGGGGGCCGGAACACTGAAGCTTTCTTT
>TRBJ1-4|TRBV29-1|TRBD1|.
CSAPWQGAREKLFF
TGCAGCGCTCCGTGGCAGGGGGCGCGTGAAAAACTGTTTTTT
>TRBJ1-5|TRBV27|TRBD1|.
CASSLGQGARPQHF
TGTGCCAGCAGTTTAGGCCAGGGGGCTCGGCCCCAGCATTTT
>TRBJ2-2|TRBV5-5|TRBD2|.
CASSLVGSGANTGELFF
TGTGCCAGCAGCTTGGTGGGTAGCGGGGCGAACACCGGGGAGCTGTTTTTT
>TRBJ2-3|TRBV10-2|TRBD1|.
CASRDRGRTDTQYF
TGCGCCAGCAGGGACAGGGGGAGAACAGATACGCAGTATTTT
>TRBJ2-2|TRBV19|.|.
CASKTPRLTRGTGELFF
TGTGCCAGCAAGACCCCTCGGTTGACTAGAGGTACCGGGGAGCTGTTTTTT
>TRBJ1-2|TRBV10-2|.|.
CASSEPAENYGYTF
TGCGCCAGCAGTGAGCCAGCTGAGAACTATGGCTACACCTTC
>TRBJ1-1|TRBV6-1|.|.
CASSVSLLTEAFF
TGTGCCAGCAGTGTTTCTCTACTTACTGAAGCTTTCTTT
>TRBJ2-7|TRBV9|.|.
CASSVEGPPYEQYF
TGTGCCAGCAGCGTAGAGGGACCGCCCTACGAGCAGTACTTC
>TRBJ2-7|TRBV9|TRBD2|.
CASSVDGLAAIREQYF
TGTGCCAGCAGCGTAGACGGACTAGCGGCGATACGGGAGCAGTACTTC
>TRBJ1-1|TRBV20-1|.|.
CSARLLGEAFF
TGCAGTGCTAGACTCTTGGGTGAAGCTTTCTTT
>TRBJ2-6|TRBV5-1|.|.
CASSLAGGANVLTF
TGCGCCAGCAGCCTAGCTGGGGGGGCCAACGTCCTGACTTTC
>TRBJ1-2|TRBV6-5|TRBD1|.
CASSYERQGAQGYTF
TGTGCCAGCAGTTACGAGAGACAGGGGGCGCAGGGCTACACCTTC
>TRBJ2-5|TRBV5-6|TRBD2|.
CASSLGSYGRVPQETQYF
TGTGCCAGCAGCTTGGGATCCTACGGGAGGGTCCCACAAGAGACCCAGTACTTC
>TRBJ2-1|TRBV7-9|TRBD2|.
CASSLIISGRAEQFF
TGTGCCAGCAGCTTAATTATAAGCGGGAGAGCTGAGCAGTTCTTC
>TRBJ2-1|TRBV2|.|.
CASSQDFNEQFF
TGTGCCAGCAGTCAAGACTTCAATGAGCAGTTCTTC
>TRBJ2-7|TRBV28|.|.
CASRSPGPSSYEQYF
TGTGCCAGCAGGTCCCCGGGACCGAGCTCCTACGAGCAGTACTTC
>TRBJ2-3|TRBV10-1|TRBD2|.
CASSDAGVGTDTQYF
TGCGCCAGCAGTGACGCGGGAGTAGGCACAGATACGCAGTATTTT
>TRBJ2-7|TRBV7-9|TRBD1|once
CASSLVTGEEQYF
TGTGCCAGCAGCTTAGTGACAGGGGAAGAGCAGTACTTC
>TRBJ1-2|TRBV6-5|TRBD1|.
CASSGQGYGYTF
TGTGCCAGCAGTGGACAGGGGTATGGCTACACCTTC
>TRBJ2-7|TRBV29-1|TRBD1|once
CSARGLYEQYF
TGCAGCGCCAGGGGGCTCTACGAGCAGTACTTC
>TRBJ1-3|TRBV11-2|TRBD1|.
CASSLADRGSGNTIYF
TGTGCCAGCAGCTTAGCGGACAGGGGCTCTGGAAACACCATATATTTT
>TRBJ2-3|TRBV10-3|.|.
CAISRVGTDTQYF
TGTGCCATCAGTCGGGTAGGCACAGATACGCAGTATTTT
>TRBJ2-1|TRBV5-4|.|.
CASSLIGNEQFF
TGTGCCAGCAGCTTGATCGGCAATGAGCAGTTCTTC
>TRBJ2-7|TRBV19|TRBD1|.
CASSKQGGVDEQYF
TGTGCCAGTAGTAAACAGGGGGGTGTGGACGAGCAGTACTTC
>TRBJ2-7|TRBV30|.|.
CAWSTGYYRASYEQYF
TGTGCCTGGAGTACGGGATATTACCGAGCCTCCTACGAGCAGTACTTC
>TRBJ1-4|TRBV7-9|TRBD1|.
CASSGQGRENEKLFF
TGTGCCAGCAGCGGACAGGGTCGAGAGAATGAAAAACTGTTTTTT
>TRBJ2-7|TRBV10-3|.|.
CAISGVGTYEQYF
TGTGCCATCAGTGGGGTGGGAACCTACGAGCAGTACTTC
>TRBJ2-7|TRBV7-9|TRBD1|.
CASSLARDSYRYEQYF
TGTGCCAGCAGCTTAGCCCGGGACAGCTACCGCTACGAGCAGTACTTC
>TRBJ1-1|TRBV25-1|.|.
CASSEGNSGNTEAFF
TGTGCCAGCAGTGAAGGAAATTCCGGAAACACTGAAGCTTTCTTT
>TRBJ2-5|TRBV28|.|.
CASSLRVGKTQETQYF
TGTGCCAGCAGTTTACGTGTGGGAAAAACTCAAGAGACCCAGTACTTC
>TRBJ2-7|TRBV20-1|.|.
CSGAGVYEQYF
TGCAGTGGGGCAGGGGTCTACGAGCAGTACTTC
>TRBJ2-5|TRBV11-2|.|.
CASSNGAAGTQYF
TGTGCCAGCAGCAACGGGGCGGCGGGGACCCAGTACTTC
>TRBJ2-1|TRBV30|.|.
CAWSGTPSYNEQFF
TGTGCCTGGAGTGGCACGCCCTCCTACAATGAGCAGTTCTTC
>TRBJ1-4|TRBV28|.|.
CASSLGGKEEKLFF
TGTGCCAGCAGTTTAGGAGGGAAGGAGGAAAAACTGTTTTTT
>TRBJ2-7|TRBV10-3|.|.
CAISGRRNRTYEQYF
TGTGCCATCAGTGGTCGGAGGAACAGAACGTACGAGCAGTACTTC
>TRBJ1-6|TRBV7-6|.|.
CASSLDGQGDSPLHF
TGTGCCAGCAGCCTAGACGGACAAGGGGATTCACCCCTCCACTTT
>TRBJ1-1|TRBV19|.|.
CASQEVWALPGNTEAFF
TGTGCCAGCCAAGAGGTGTGGGCCCTTCCAGGAAACACTGAAGCTTTCTTT
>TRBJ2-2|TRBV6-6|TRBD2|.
CASSPSGRAPGELFF
TGTGCCAGCAGTCCGAGCGGGAGGGCGCCCGGGGAGCTGTTTTTT
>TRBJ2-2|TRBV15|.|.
CATSITRRASNTGELFF
TGTGCCACCAGCATAACGAGGCGGGCTTCGAACACCGGGGAGCTGTTTTTT
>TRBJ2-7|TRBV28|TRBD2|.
CASSLPASGSKNEQYF
TGTGCCAGCAGTCTTCCCGCTAGCGGGAGTAAAAACGAGCAGTACTTC
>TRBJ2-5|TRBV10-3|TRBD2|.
CATNPGLAQETQYF
TGTGCCACTAATCCGGGACTAGCACAAGAGACCCAGTACTTC
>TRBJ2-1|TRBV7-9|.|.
CASRLLGDLKFF
TGTGCCAGCAGATTGCTGGGTGATCTTAAGTTCTTC
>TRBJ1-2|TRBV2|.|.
CASSEVWDIYGYTF
TGTGCCAGCAGTGAAGTTTGGGACATCTATGGCTACACCTTC
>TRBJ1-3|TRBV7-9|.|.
CASSLAISSGNTIYF
TGTGCCAGCAGCTTAGCTATCTCTTCTGGAAACACCATATATTTT
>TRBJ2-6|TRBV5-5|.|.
CASSPYRQVSGANVLTF
TGTGCCAGCAGCCCCTACCGACAGGTCTCTGGGGCCAACGTCCTGACTTTC
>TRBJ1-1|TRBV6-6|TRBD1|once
CASSYSGTGNTEAFF
TGTGCCAGCAGTTACTCGGGGACAGGGAACACTGAAGCTTTCTTT
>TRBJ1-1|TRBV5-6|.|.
CASSPGPGMNTEAFF
TGTGCCAGCAGCCCAGGACCGGGAATGAACACTGAAGCTTTCTTT
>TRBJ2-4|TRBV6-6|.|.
CASSPGSINIQYF
TGTGCCAGCAGCCCCGGGTCGATAAACATTCAGTACTTC
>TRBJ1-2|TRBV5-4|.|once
CASRGGGRTANYGYTF
TGTGCCAGCAGAGGGGGGGGGAGGACGGCGAACTATGGCTACACCTTC
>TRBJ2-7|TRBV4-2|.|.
CASSQGMVSEQYF
TGTGCCAGCAGCCAGGGGATGGTAAGCGAGCAGTACTTC
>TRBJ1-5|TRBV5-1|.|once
CASSPSGDNQPQHF
TGCGCCAGCAGCCCTTCCGGGGACAATCAGCCCCAGCATTTT
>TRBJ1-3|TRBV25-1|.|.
CAIQDDAGNTIYF
TGTGCCATCCAGGATGACGCTGGAAACACCATATATTTT
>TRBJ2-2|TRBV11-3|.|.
CASSLNGGRTGELFF
TGTGCCAGCAGCTTAAACGGGGGGCGTACCGGGGAGCTGTTTTTT